Listed below are T cell receptor beta chains from one sample, sequenced in a study of circulating and synovial CD4+ cells in juvenile arthritis. Method: immunoSEQ multiplex PCR; TCRdb's copy keeps in-frame clones and lacks some. This table has about 30,000 clones, about 93% appearing once. The sample was CD4+ T cells from blood. Receptors originate from a human donor with juvenile idiopathic arthritis. The CDR3 runs from the conserved cysteine through the conserved F or W. The order of the fields is clone size, D gene, J gene, V gene, CDR3 DNA, CDR3 protein. D genes are given only for firm matches. A row's size may be missing; if present it is once, few, many or a size class.

- - TRBJ2-7 TRBV7-2 TGTGCCAGCAGCGGACTTTCAGTCGTCTCCTACGAGCAGTACTTC CASSGLSVVSYEQYF
once TRBD1 TRBJ2-3 TRBV5-6 TGTGCCAGCAGCTTCTTACAGGGGGCTGGAGATACGCAGTATTTT CASSFLQGAGDTQYF
- - TRBJ2-1 TRBV5-4 TGTGCCAGCAGCGACGCGCGGGTGACCTACAATGAGCAGTTCTTC CASSDARVTYNEQFF
- TRBD1 TRBJ1-4 TRBV29-1 TGCAGCGTTGGGGGAAGGGTGGGACAGCTAAATGAAAAACTGTTTTTT CSVGGRVGQLNEKLFF
- TRBD1 TRBJ2-3 TRBV6-1 TGTGCCAGCAGTCGACAGGGGGCGTCGGATACGCAGTATTTT CASSRQGASDTQYF
- TRBD2 TRBJ2-1 TRBV5-6 TGTGCCAGCAGCCCTCTAGCGGGAGGAACCTACAATGAGCAGTTCTTC CASSPLAGGTYNEQFF
- TRBD2 TRBJ2-5 TRBV5-6 TGTGCCAGCGGGGGCGGCGGGAGGGCCCTAGAGACCCAGTACTTC CASGGGGRALETQYF
- - TRBJ2-6 TRBV7-2 TGTGCCAGCAGGTATAAGGGGTCTGGGGCCAACGTCCTGACTTTC CASRYKGSGANVLTF
- TRBD1 TRBJ2-1 TRBV28 TGTGCCAGCAGTTTAATGGGACAGGCTAACAATGAGCAGTTCTTC CASSLMGQANNEQFF
- TRBD1 TRBJ1-1 TRBV11-1 TGTGCCAGCAGCTCCTTTAGGGGGCCGGGAACTGAAGCTTTCTTT CASSSFRGPGTEAFF
- TRBD1 TRBJ2-1 TRBV29-1 TGCAGCGTTCGGGGGACAGGAACCTACAATGAGCAGTTCTTC CSVRGTGTYNEQFF
- TRBD1 TRBJ2-2 TRBV9 TGTGCCAGCAGCGTCAGCCGGGACAGGGGTAACACCGGGGAGCTGTTTTTT CASSVSRDRGNTGELFF
- TRBD2 TRBJ2-7 TRBV29-1 TGCAGCGTTGAAGACTGGGGACTAGCGGGAGGGCCGTACTTC CSVEDWGLAGGPYF
- - TRBJ2-7 TRBV7-6 TGTGCCAGCATCCCATCCCCCGACAGCTCCTACGAGCAGTACTTC CASIPSPDSSYEQYF
- - TRBJ2-4 TRBV7-9 TGTGCCAGCAGCCTCCTCCGCGGGATTGGGGGGGCGGCCAAAAACATTCAGTACTTC CASSLLRGIGGAAKNIQYF
- TRBD2 TRBJ2-1 TRBV28 TGTGCCAGCAGTTTACTTCCCGGGACTAGCGGAAGGAATGAGCAGTTCTTC CASSLLPGTSGRNEQFF
- - TRBJ1-1 TRBV6-1 TGTGCCAGCAGTGAAAACAGGCGTAACACTGAAGCTTTCTTT CASSENRRNTEAFF
- - TRBJ2-5 TRBV28 TGTGCCAGCAGCATTCGGGACTCACCGACCCAGTACTTC CASSIRDSPTQYF
- - TRBJ1-1 TRBV5-1 TGCGCCAGCAGGGGGCGCACTGAAGCTTTCTTT CASRGRTEAFF
- - TRBJ2-7 TRBV28 TGTGCCAGCAGCCCATGGCCGCGAGGGGGTCCCCCAACCTACGAGCAGTACTTC CASSPWPRGGPPTYEQYF
- - TRBJ1-6 TRBV28 TGTGCCAGCAGTCTTGCCGGGACTGATAATTCACCCCTCCACTTT CASSLAGTDNSPLHF
- - TRBJ2-7 TRBV6-5 TGTGCCAGCAGTTACAGCCCCGGTGGTGTCGGCTACGAGCAGTACTTC CASSYSPGGVGYEQYF
once - TRBJ2-1 TRBV6-1 TGTGCCAGCAGTGCTAGGCAGTTCTTC CASSARQFF
- TRBD1 TRBJ2-7 TRBV7-8 TGTGCCAGCAGCCCCCGTGAGGGGGCAGGGTACGAGCAGTACTTC CASSPREGAGYEQYF
- - TRBJ1-3 TRBV1 TGCACCAGCAGCCAAGAAGCGGCGGATGGGGCTGGAAACACCATATATTTT CTSSQEAADGAGNTIYF
- - TRBJ2-7 TRBV6-5 TGTGCCAGCAGGTCAGGGGACGGAAAGCAGTACTTC CASRSGDGKQYF
- - TRBJ2-3 TRBV6-6 TGTGCCAGCAGCCGGGACTCCACCACAGATACGCAGTATTTT CASSRDSTTDTQYF
few - TRBJ2-2 TRBV7-3 TGTGCCAGCAGCCCATCGCTCAGGGCGAACACCGGGGAGCTGTTTTTT CASSPSLRANTGELFF
- TRBD1 TRBJ2-6 TRBV11-2 TGTGCCAGCAGCCATTTTGCCGGGACAGCAAAATCTGGGGCCAACGTCCTGACTTTC CASSHFAGTAKSGANVLTF
- - TRBJ1-4 TRBV27 TGTGCCAGCAGGTCCACGCCTGGGAGACTGTTTTTT CASRSTPGRLFF
- - TRBJ1-2 TRBV6-5 TGTGCCAGCAGTTACTCGGCGACAAGCCTCGATGGCTACACCTTC CASSYSATSLDGYTF
- TRBD2 TRBJ2-1 TRBV7-2 TGTGCCAGCCAAAGGAGGGAGGGTAGGTACAATGAGCAGTTCTTC CASQRREGRYNEQFF
- TRBD1 TRBJ1-5 TRBV27 TGTGCCAGCAGTTTATCGGGACAGGGCTATCAGCCCCAGCATTTT CASSLSGQGYQPQHF
- - TRBJ1-2 TRBV2 TGTGCCAGCCTGCAGGGGAACTATGGCTACACCTTC CASLQGNYGYTF
- - TRBJ2-2 TRBV14 TGTGCCAGCAGCCTAGGGGGGGGGTACACCGGGGAGCTGTTTTTT CASSLGGGYTGELFF
few TRBD1 TRBJ1-2 TRBV4-1 TGCGCCAGCAGCCAAGATGGACAGGGGGATGGCTACACCTTC CASSQDGQGDGYTF
- - TRBJ2-2 TRBV7-2 TGTGCCAGCAGCTTAGTGAGCGGCTACACCGGGGAGCTGTTTTTT CASSLVSGYTGELFF
- - TRBJ1-6 TRBV27 TGTGCCAGCAGTATAGGGGGTAACGTAGGTTCACCCCTCCACTTT CASSIGGNVGSPLHF
- TRBD2 TRBJ2-1 TRBV5-8 TGTGCCAGCAGCGGACTAGGGGCGGGGGGGGGCAATGAGCAGTTCTTC CASSGLGAGGGNEQFF
- - TRBJ2-7 TRBV9 TGTGCCAGCAGCGTAGAGGGGGACGGACCCTACGAGCAGTACTTC CASSVEGDGPYEQYF
- - TRBJ1-1 TRBV18 TGTGCCAGCTCACCACGAAGTGGAGGACCCATGAACACTGAAGCTTTCTTT CASSPRSGGPMNTEAFF
- - TRBJ2-5 TRBV9 TGTGCCAGCAGCGGCCCAGGGGAGACCCAGTACTTC CASSGPGETQYF
- - TRBJ2-1 TRBV2 TGTGCCAGGGGGCGAGACAACTCCTACAATGAGCAGTTCTTC CARGRDNSYNEQFF
- TRBD2 TRBJ2-2 TRBV11-3 TGTGCCAGCAGGCCAACTAGCGCGGGAGCGAACACCGGGGAGCTGTTTTTT CASRPTSAGANTGELFF
- - TRBJ1-2 TRBV29-1 TGCAGCGTCTCTGCCCGCTTAAACGGCTATGGCTACACCTTC CSVSARLNGYGYTF
- - TRBJ2-5 TRBV28 TGTGCCAGCAGTCGTTCAGAGACCCAGTACTTC CASSRSETQYF
- TRBD1 TRBJ1-4 TRBV30 TGTGCCTGGACATACGGGGACAGGGACTATGAAAAACTGTTTTTT CAWTYGDRDYEKLFF
- TRBD2 TRBJ2-1 TRBV18 TGTGCCAGCTCACCAGTTCCTAGCGGGAGTACCTACAATGAGCAGTTCTTC CASSPVPSGSTYNEQFF
- - TRBJ2-7 TRBV7-3 TGTGCCAGCAGCGTCGGCCCCGGGAGCTACGAGCAGTACTTC CASSVGPGSYEQYF
- - TRBJ1-1 TRBV7-9 TGTGCCAGCAGCGCCGACGGGACAACTGAAGCTTTCTTT CASSADGTTEAFF
few - TRBJ1-1 TRBV6-5 TGTGCCAGCAGTTATAGAGACACTGAAGCTTTCTTT CASSYRDTEAFF
- - TRBJ1-1 TRBV11-3 TGTGCCAGCAGCTCCCGACAGAACACTGAAGCTTTCTTT CASSSRQNTEAFF
once - TRBJ2-7 TRBV27 TGTGCCAGCAGTTTAAGCAGAAGCGGCGAGCAGTACTTC CASSLSRSGEQYF
once - TRBJ2-7 TRBV5-1 TGCGCCAGCAGCTTGGGCTCAGGGAACGAGCAGTACTTC CASSLGSGNEQYF